This note documents a single T cell receptor beta chain sequence. Trimming took 6 bases from V and 1 from J, leaving 7 bases between them. CDR1 and CDR2 from the germline V gene are WNHNN and SYGVQD (reference sequence). The CDR3 runs 13 residues. The data derive from a study of blood T cell repertoires in COVID-19. Study as a whole: Italy, Spain and the United States were the sources of the convalescent and acute COVID-19 samples.

As originally analysed: Amplification with reference gene primers provided the estimates of nucleated cell counts. Assay used: immunoSEQ multiplex PCR; TCRdb lists only in-frame clones, some missing. That table is the source of V, J and clone size, and D and trimming were worked out from the DNA. Here the sample spans about 100,000 clones, less than 85% being singletons. This clonotype was obtained from a woman between 40 and 50 years old with acute or convalescent COVID-19. Sample: peripheral blood. The chain carries TRBV10-1 and TRBJ2-4; TRBD2 is a possible D gene (5 bases). The CDR3 spells CASRSGAKNIQYF. DNA for the CDR3: TGCGCCAGCAGGTCGGGGGCCAAAAACATTCAGTACTTC.